The next 2 T cell receptor beta chains were all read from a single sample in a study of human T cells and chemical hapten exposure. TCRdb ran MiXCR on the RACE reads and lists one entry per CDR3 protein. The table lists about 89,000 distinct CDR3 sequences, over 10% of them singletons, with under 6% in the top ten. Noted time point: patch test 3, about 24 weeks after DPC sensitization. The treatment was: therapeutic diphenylcyclopropenone sensitization with weekly scalp DPC. Sequencing used whole blood, obtained in connection with sensitization to the hapten diphenylcyclopropenone (DPC). The receptors derive from a woman aged 45 to 65 with alopecia areata. Some clones in this sample may be carry-over from other donors' samples.

The chain is built from TRBV19 and TRBJ1-2; D gene uncertain. Looked up from germline, CDR1 is LNHDA and CDR2 is SQIVND (reference sequence). The CDR3 contains 13 residues. With 8 bases removed from V and 3 bases from J, the gap between germline ends came to 13 bases. The CDR3 DNA follows: TGTGCCAGTTTAAACACCACCGACTATGGCTACACCTTC. It yields the protein CASLNTTDYGYTF.

Many counts were recorded for this clonotype. This sequence joins TRBV19 and TRBJ2-6, with D unclear. Trimming took 5 bases from V and 2 from J, leaving 7 bases between them. The CDR3 loop spans 14 amino acids. CDR1 is LNHDA, CDR2 SQIVND, per germline (reference sequence). CDR3 protein: CASSEYTGANVLTF. DNA for the CDR3: TGTGCCAGTAGTGAATATACTGGGGCCAACGTCCTGACTTTC.